This is a list of T cell receptor beta chains from one sample in a study of T cell responses to AZD1222 COVID-19 vaccine. Some clones are missing from TCRdb's copy, which holds only in-frame ones; the method was immunoSEQ multiplex PCR. Of more than 95,000 clones listed, approximately 86% are singletons. Sequences were derived from peripheral blood, sampled 28 days after the second AZD1222 dose. These receptors all stem from an adult who received the AZD1222 COVID-19 vaccine. Each CDR3 is given with its conserved first and last residue.

CDR3aa: CASRPAFPLDTQYF; v_gene: TRBV27; j_gene: TRBJ2-3; len: 14
CDR3aa: CASSPPSDPTEAFF; v_gene: TRBV18; j_gene: TRBJ1-1; len: 14
CDR3aa: CASSPGGSSYNSPLHF; v_gene: TRBV7-2; j_gene: TRBJ1-6; len: 16
CDR3aa: CASSPQTSGMGGTQYF; v_gene: TRBV11-2; j_gene: TRBJ2-5; len: 16
CDR3aa: CASRVDRGVNQPQHF; v_gene: TRBV2; j_gene: TRBJ1-5; len: 15
CDR3aa: CASSQQGIAGNTIYF; v_gene: TRBV14; j_gene: TRBJ1-3; len: 15
CDR3aa: CASSLIASLNTDTQYF; v_gene: TRBV5-1; j_gene: TRBJ2-3; len: 16
CDR3aa: CASSEVPRPNQPQHF; v_gene: TRBV6-1; j_gene: TRBJ1-5; len: 15
CDR3aa: CASHPRGSTGTYEQYF; v_gene: TRBV5-5; j_gene: TRBJ2-7; len: 16
CDR3aa: CASSLGGGRDTQYF; v_gene: TRBV7-2; j_gene: TRBJ2-3; len: 14
CDR3aa: CAMGQISGNTIYF; v_gene: TRBV2; j_gene: TRBJ1-3; len: 13
CDR3aa: CAISEEGWTGYEQYF; v_gene: TRBV10-3; j_gene: TRBJ2-7; len: 15
CDR3aa: CASSLLPGTGPEQYF; v_gene: TRBV28; j_gene: TRBJ2-7; len: 15
CDR3aa: CASSPGDGYGYTF; v_gene: TRBV18; j_gene: TRBJ1-2; len: 13
CDR3aa: CASSLVGQGVSNSPLHF; v_gene: TRBV7-2; j_gene: TRBJ1-6; len: 17
CDR3aa: CASRMTGKLFF; v_gene: TRBV19; j_gene: TRBJ1-4; len: 11
CDR3aa: CAGRGLAGVDSYNEQFF; v_gene: TRBV2; j_gene: TRBJ2-1; len: 17
CDR3aa: CASSYGAVQSNEQFF; v_gene: TRBV5-8; j_gene: TRBJ2-1; len: 15
CDR3aa: CASGTGQSEAFF; v_gene: TRBV2; j_gene: TRBJ1-1; len: 12
CDR3aa: CASSYLSGARVYEQYF; v_gene: TRBV5-4; j_gene: TRBJ2-7; len: 16
CDR3aa: CASSVGGARINEKLFF; v_gene: TRBV9; j_gene: TRBJ1-4; len: 16
CDR3aa: CASGFTYEQYF; v_gene: TRBV28; j_gene: TRBJ2-7; len: 11
CDR3aa: CASSLGQGSGYTF; v_gene: TRBV7-9; j_gene: TRBJ1-2; len: 13
CDR3aa: CASSDRKETQYF; v_gene: TRBV2; j_gene: TRBJ2-5; len: 12
CDR3aa: CASSLDRLANYGYTF; v_gene: TRBV28; j_gene: TRBJ1-2; len: 15
CDR3aa: CASSPSTVMGGEKLFF; v_gene: TRBV13; j_gene: TRBJ1-4; len: 16
CDR3aa: CASSLDSPGGQGARNTQYF; v_gene: TRBV7-3; j_gene: TRBJ2-3; len: 19
CDR3aa: CSARSQETQYF; v_gene: TRBV20-1; j_gene: TRBJ2-5; len: 11
CDR3aa: CAISPRLAGGTDTQYF; v_gene: TRBV10-3; j_gene: TRBJ2-3; len: 16
CDR3aa: CASSRQLLEGGGYEQYF; v_gene: TRBV4-3; j_gene: TRBJ2-7; len: 17
CDR3aa: CASSYSSRGQATGELFF; v_gene: TRBV7-9; j_gene: TRBJ2-2; len: 17
CDR3aa: CASSLGDRGIPEQFF; v_gene: TRBV7-3; j_gene: TRBJ2-1; len: 15
CDR3aa: CASSINRGSSYEQYF; v_gene: TRBV5-1; j_gene: TRBJ2-7; len: 15
CDR3aa: CASSVAWAGVNTEAFF; v_gene: TRBV19; j_gene: TRBJ1-1; len: 16
CDR3aa: CASSLQIANEKLFF; v_gene: TRBV28; j_gene: TRBJ1-4; len: 14
CDR3aa: CASSLGRLNQPQHF; v_gene: TRBV28; j_gene: TRBJ1-5; len: 14
CDR3aa: CASSLSAGVQPQHF; v_gene: TRBV7-2; j_gene: TRBJ1-5; len: 14
CDR3aa: CASSIAWTGSYEQYF; v_gene: TRBV19; j_gene: TRBJ2-7; len: 15
CDR3aa: CASSFRGSSYNEQFF; v_gene: TRBV7-9; j_gene: TRBJ2-1; len: 15
CDR3aa: CAISATGNSNQPQHF; v_gene: TRBV10-3; j_gene: TRBJ1-5; len: 15
CDR3aa: CASSPGTGGTEAFF; v_gene: TRBV5-1; j_gene: TRBJ1-1; len: 14
CDR3aa: CASSLVWGAEAFF; v_gene: TRBV7-3; j_gene: TRBJ1-1; len: 13
CDR3aa: CASSFPDRPDELFF; v_gene: TRBV11-2; j_gene: TRBJ1-4; len: 14
CDR3aa: CASSSRQGADYGYTF; v_gene: TRBV28; j_gene: TRBJ1-2; len: 15
CDR3aa: CASSVDPGAQNSPLHF; v_gene: TRBV9; j_gene: TRBJ1-6; len: 16
CDR3aa: CASSQAEDQPQHF; v_gene: TRBV14; j_gene: TRBJ1-5; len: 13
CDR3aa: CASSTIEGGELFF; v_gene: TRBV5-1; j_gene: TRBJ2-2; len: 13
CDR3aa: CASSRLTGENSPLHF; v_gene: TRBV27; j_gene: TRBJ1-6; len: 15
CDR3aa: CASSQDLARGTGGYTF; v_gene: TRBV4-3; j_gene: TRBJ1-2; len: 16
CDR3aa: CASSLGITEAFF; v_gene: TRBV7-9; j_gene: TRBJ1-1; len: 12
CDR3aa: CATSGGMSGANVLTF; v_gene: TRBV24-1; j_gene: TRBJ2-6; len: 15
CDR3aa: CASSTDRGPTEAFF; v_gene: TRBV13; j_gene: TRBJ1-1; len: 14
CDR3aa: CASSRQGLNEKLFF; v_gene: TRBV3-1/TRBV3-2; j_gene: TRBJ1-4; len: 14
CDR3aa: CASSQTSGLSYNEQFF; v_gene: TRBV7-6; j_gene: TRBJ2-1; len: 16
CDR3aa: CASSLGQGLGPLHF; v_gene: TRBV5-1; j_gene: TRBJ1-6; len: 14
CDR3aa: CASSYSAYPGAGTQYF; v_gene: TRBV6-2/TRBV6-3; j_gene: TRBJ2-3; len: 16
CDR3aa: CASSLELNNEQFF; v_gene: TRBV6-4; j_gene: TRBJ2-1; len: 13
CDR3aa: CASSPTSGRVYEQYF; v_gene: TRBV6-2/TRBV6-3; j_gene: TRBJ2-7; len: 15
CDR3aa: CARSWGTVTYNEQFF; v_gene: TRBV5-3; j_gene: TRBJ2-1; len: 15
CDR3aa: CASSENTGGFRYEQYF; v_gene: TRBV21-1; j_gene: TRBJ2-7; len: 16